The 24 T cell receptor beta chains below all came from one sample that was sequenced in a study of a mutant IDH1 vaccine in newly diagnosed glioma. No antigen has been identified for these receptors. The assay was immunoSEQ multiplex PCR, and TCRdb's table has in-frame clones only and misses some. This table holds fewer than 95,000 clones, roughly four fifths found once. The time point was: week 47, end of study. Every vaccination contained 300 ug of the mutant IDH1 20-mer peptide and was paired with topical imiquimod. This sample comprised PBMCs, obtained from a glioma patient whose treatment included an IDH1 peptide vaccine. The receptors originated from a man in his forties with glioma.

This rearrangement joins TRBV30 to TRBJ1-4; tentative D call: TRBD1 (5 bases). Trimming cost V 5 bases and J 5 bases, with 15 bases left between them. CDR1 is GTSNPN and CDR2 is SVGIG in the germline V gene (reference sequence). CDR3 length equals 14 residues. CDR3 sequence: CAWGGGAQNEKLFF. The DNA of the CDR3 is TGTGCCTGGGGTGGAGGGGCGCAGAATGAAAAACTGTTTTTT.

V and J are TRBV6-5 and TRBJ1-1; D is unclear. CDR3 length: 14 residues. Germline V gives CDR1 MNHEY, CDR2 SVGAGI. The V end was cut by 5 bases, the J end by 0 bases, with 10 bases between. CDR3 loop: CASSPAAVNTEAFF. CDR3 in DNA: TGTGCCAGCAGTCCCGCGGCGGTGAACACTGAAGCTTTCTTT.

The chain combines TRBV7-9 with TRBJ2-7, with 9 bases lining up with TRBD1. J gave up 2 bases and V 4 bases, and 6 bases lay outside the gene matches. Germline CDR1 SEHNR, CDR2 FQNEAQ (reference sequence). The CDR3 is made up of 15 amino acids. DNA for the CDR3: TGTGCCAGCAGCTCTACAGGGGGCCGAGCCTACGAGCAGTACTTC. This encodes CASSSTGGRAYEQYF.

The chain couples TRBV5-4 to TRBJ1-4, with 7 bases identical to TRBD1. With 5 bases clipped from V and 3 bases from J, the junction kept 7 bases outside the gene matches. CDR3 length: 15 amino acids. Germline V gene sequence: CDR1 SGHNT, CDR2 YYREEE (reference sequence). The DNA of the CDR3 is TGTGCCAGCAGGGATGTAAGGGGGCCTAATGAAAAACTGTTTTTT. Its protein is CASRDVRGPNEKLFF.

The J gene is TRBJ1-2, the V gene TRBV7-8; 9 bases line up with TRBD1. The CDR3 consists of 15 residues. Germline CDR1 SGHVS, CDR2 FQNEAQ. V shed 4 bases, J shed 7 bases, and the junction held 10 bases outside the gene matches. CDR3 region: CASSSTGGHPGGYTF. For the CDR3, the DNA is TGTGCCAGCAGCTCGACAGGGGGACATCCTGGTGGCTACACCTTC.

This clone has a single count. This chain links TRBV29-1 with TRBJ2-1; 7 bases map to TRBD2. The CDR3 runs to 15 residues. V lost 3 bases to trimming and J lost 4 bases; unmatched junction nucleotides: 9. The germline gives CDR1 SQVTM, CDR2 ANQGSEA. The CDR3 DNA follows: TGCAGCGTTGAGGCTAGCGGACCAGGATACAATGAGCAGTTCTTC. Translating it yields CSVEASGPGYNEQFF.

The gene calls are TRBV19 and TRBJ2-7; D not resolved. Trimming cost V 6 bases and J 3 bases, with 12 bases left between them. Looked up from germline, CDR1 is LNHDA and CDR2 is SQIVND (reference sequence). The CDR3 sequence is 13 residues long. CDR3 in DNA: TGTGCCAGTAGGGTTGGACCCAGCTACGAGCAGTACTTC. It specifies CASRVGPSYEQYF.

On this clone itself: Likely a read error: the CDR3 ends without its conserved phenylalanine or tryptophan. The chain has TRBV18 and TRBJ2-7; TRBD1 aligns across 8 bases. Germline values: CDR1 KGHSH, CDR2 LQKENI. This CDR3 contains 14 residues. V shed 5 bases, J shed 4 bases, and the junction held 7 bases outside the gene matches. CDR3 loop: CASSSTGGRYEQYL. Written as DNA, the CDR3 is TGTGCCAGCTCATCAACAGGGGGAAGGTACGAGCAGTACCTC.

The J gene is TRBJ2-1, the V gene TRBV29-1; 10 bases map to TRBD2. Germline lookup yields CDR1 SQVTM and CDR2 ANQGSEA. This CDR3 is 17 amino acids long. Losses at the gene ends were 4 bases for V and 4 bases for J; bases not matched to a gene: 13. The CDR3 DNA sequence: TGCAGCGTTGGAAGGGGGTCTAGCGGGAGTGTTTACAATGAGCAGTTCTTC. Protein sequence: CSVGRGSSGSVYNEQFF.

The chain couples TRBV19 to TRBJ2-1; 15 nucleotides agree with TRBD2. The V gene end was trimmed by 7 bases and the J gene end by 7 bases; junction bases not matched to a gene: 8. The CDR3 is 16 residues long. The germline V gene encodes CDR1 LNHDA and CDR2 SQIVND (reference sequence). The CDR3 protein is CASIRTSGGAFNEQFF. The CDR3 DNA reads TGTGCCAGTATCAGGACTAGCGGGGGGGCCTTTAATGAGCAGTTCTTC.

The gene calls are TRBV6-5 and TRBJ2-1; D gene ambiguous. Germline lookup yields CDR1 MNHEY and CDR2 SVGAGI. The CDR3 is made up of 11 amino acids. The V and J ends lost 5 bases and 5 bases respectively, with 4 bases between them. This CDR3 reads CASSRDNEQFF. The CDR3 DNA is TGTGCCAGCAGTCGAGACAATGAGCAGTTCTTC.

The chain couples TRBV19 to TRBJ1-1; possible D gene TRBD1, 6 bases. Germline CDR1 LNHDA, CDR2 SQIVND (reference sequence). CDR3 length: 14 amino acids. Trimming left V 7 bases short and J 6 bases short, with 18 bases between. For the CDR3, the DNA is TGTGCCAGTAAATTGGGGGGCGCCCCGGCTGAAGCTTTCTTT. It encodes CASKLGGAPAEAFF. Filled out from reference TRBV19 and TRBJ1-1, the complete variable domain reads DGGITQSPKYLFRKEGQNVTLSCEQNLNHDAMYWYRQDPGQGLRLIYYSQIVNDFQKGDIAEGYSVSREKKESFPLTVTSAQKNPTAFYLCASKLGGAPAEAFFGQGTRLTVV.

This clone was seen only once. V is TRBV29-1 and J is TRBJ2-1, with D hard to call. Germline assignment: CDR1 SQVTM and CDR2 ANQGSEA. Trimming took off 5 bases at V and 3 bases at J, with 11 bases between the two ends. The CDR3 is made up of 13 amino acids. CDR3 DNA: TGCAGCGTTCCCAGGTTGGGCTACAATGAGCAGTTCTTC. Residues: CSVPRLGYNEQFF.

The chain is built from TRBV5-6 and TRBJ2-5; 8 nucleotides match TRBD2. J was trimmed by 4 bases and V by 2 bases; bases with no gene match: 7. Germline V gene data show CDR1 as SGHDT and CDR2 as YYEEEE. The CDR3 totals 15 residues. The CDR3 DNA follows: TGTGCCAGCAGCTTCGGACTAGCCGAGGTAGAGACCCAGTACTTC. Protein sequence: CASSFGLAEVETQYF.

The chain links TRBV19 to TRBJ2-1; 11 bases are a match to TRBD2. The CDR3 has 16 residues. The germline CDR1 and CDR2 sequences are LNHDA and SQIVND (reference sequence). Unmatched junction bases numbered 3, after V lost 2 bases and J lost 3 bases. Here the CDR3 DNA reads TGTGCCAGTAGTATAACCCTAGCGGGGGGCTACAATGAGCAGTTCTTC. This gives the protein CASSITLAGGYNEQFF. Full variable domain (remainder filled in from reference TRBV19 and TRBJ2-1): DGGITQSPKYLFRKEGQNVTLSCEQNLNHDAMYWYRQDPGQGLRLIYYSQIVNDFQKGDIAEGYSVSREKKESFPLTVTSAQKNPTAFYLCASSITLAGGYNEQFFGPGTRLTVL.

The chain links TRBV9 to TRBJ1-4, with D tentatively TRBD1 (6 bases). Looked up from germline, CDR1 is SGDLS and CDR2 is YYNGEE. Trimming took off 4 bases at V and 8 bases at J, with 24 bases between the two ends. The CDR3 contains 17 residues. The CDR3 DNA follows: TGTGCCAGCAGCCCCCGAGGGGGGAGAGGGGCGAACGAAAAACTGTTTTTT. It specifies CASSPRGGRGANEKLFF.

The chain has TRBV5-6 and TRBJ1-3; D is perhaps TRBD1 (5 bases). The CDR3 is made up of 17 amino acids. V lost 0 bases, J lost 1 base, and 14 bases lay in between. Germline lookup yields CDR1 SGHDT and CDR2 YYEEEE. This chain's CDR3 is CASSLAAGFRSGNTIYF. DNA of the CDR3: TGTGCCAGCAGCTTGGCTGCAGGGTTCAGATCTGGAAACACCATATATTTT.

This clone came up once. The J gene is TRBJ2-5, the V gene TRBV9, with unresolved D. The CDR3 extends over 11 amino acids. Germline CDR1 SGDLS, CDR2 YYNGEE. V was trimmed by 4 bases and J by 1 base, leaving 2 bases between them. CDR3 DNA: TGTGCCAGCAGCTTCCAAGAGACCCAGTACTTC. Translating it yields CASSFQETQYF.

This clone was picked up one time. V gene TRBV30 combines with J gene TRBJ2-3; no firm D call. The CDR3 sequence is 11 residues long. Trimming removed 0 bases from V and 8 bases from J, with 6 bases in between. Germline V gene lookup returns CDR1 GTSNPN and CDR2 SVGIG (reference sequence). The CDR3: CAWSVLVTQYF. The CDR3 DNA reads TGTGCCTGGAGTGTACTGGTTACGCAGTATTTT.

V gene TRBV19 combines with J gene TRBJ1-2, with a possible D match to TRBD1 (6 bases). Germline CDR1 is LNHDA and CDR2 is SQIVND (reference sequence). V lost 7 bases and J 8 bases, leaving 20 bases between the germline ends. The CDR3 has 14 residues. The chain's CDR3 is CASTMEGGKGGYTF. CDR3 nucleotides: TGTGCCAGTACCATGGAGGGGGGTAAAGGAGGCTACACCTTC.

The chain is built from TRBV5-1 and TRBJ2-1; tentatively, D is TRBD2 (6 bases). The V and J ends lost 4 bases and 9 bases respectively, with 26 bases between them. The CDR3 length is 17 residues. Germline CDR1 reads SGHRS; CDR2 reads YFSETQ. CDR3 DNA sequence: TGCGCCAGCAGCCTGCAGCCCCGGGTGCTGGGGGGTGGTGAGCAGTTCTTC. Translated: CASSLQPRVLGGGEQFF.

The V gene is TRBV13, the J gene TRBJ2-3; either TRBD1 or TRBD2 may supply D (6 bases each). Germline V lookup: CDR1 PRHDT, CDR2 FYEKMQ (reference sequence). The CDR3 covers 14 residues. Trimming stripped 5 bases from V and 4 bases from J, with 13 bases between. Here the CDR3 reads CASSPRGAPDTQYF. DNA for the CDR3: TGTGCCAGCAGCCCTAGGGGGGCTCCAGATACGCAGTATTTT. The variable domain in full, with the rest retrieved from reference TRBV13 and TRBJ2-3, is AAGVIQSPRHLIKEKRETATLKCYPIPRHDTVYWYQQGPGQDPQFLISFYEKMQSDKGSIPDRFSAQQFSDYHSELNMSSLELGDSALYFCASSPRGAPDTQYFGPGTRLTVL.

The rearrangement links TRBV19 to TRBJ2-5; 11 bases agree with TRBD1. Germline CDR1 LNHDA, CDR2 SQIVND (reference sequence). V lost 6 bases, J lost 5 bases, and 8 bases stayed unmatched. The CDR3 loop spans 15 amino acids. Here the CDR3 DNA reads TGTGCCAGTAGCTCCGGGACAGGGGGACGGGAGACCCAGTACTTC. Its protein product is CASSSGTGGRETQYF.

This clone has more than one count but fewer than ten. J is TRBJ1-2 and V is TRBV7-2, with TRBD1 as a possible D gene (5 bases). V was pared by 0 bases and J by 4 bases, with 12 bases between. Germline CDR1 reads SGHTA; CDR2 reads FQGNSA. The CDR3 consists of 15 residues. The CDR3 DNA sequence: TGTGCCAGCAGCTTAGCAGGGGCTGAGGGCTATGGCTACACCTTC. The encoded protein is CASSLAGAEGYGYTF.